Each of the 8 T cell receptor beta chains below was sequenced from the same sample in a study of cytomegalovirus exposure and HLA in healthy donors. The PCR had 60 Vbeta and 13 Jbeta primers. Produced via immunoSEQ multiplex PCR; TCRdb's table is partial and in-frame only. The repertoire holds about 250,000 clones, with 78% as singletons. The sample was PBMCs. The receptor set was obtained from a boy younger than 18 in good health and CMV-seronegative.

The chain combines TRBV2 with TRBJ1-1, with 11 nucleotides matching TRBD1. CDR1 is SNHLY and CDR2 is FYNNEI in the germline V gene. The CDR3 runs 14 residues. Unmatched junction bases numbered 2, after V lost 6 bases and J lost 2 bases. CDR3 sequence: CASRGTGGNTEAFF. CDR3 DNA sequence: TGTGCCAGCAGGGGGACAGGGGGAAACACTGAAGCTTTCTTT.

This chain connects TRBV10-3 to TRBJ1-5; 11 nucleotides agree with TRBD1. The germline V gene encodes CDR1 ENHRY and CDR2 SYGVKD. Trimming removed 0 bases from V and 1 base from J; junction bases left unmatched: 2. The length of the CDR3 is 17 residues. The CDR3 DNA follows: TGTGCCATCAGTGAGTCGGGACAGGGGGTGAGCAATCAGCCCCAGCATTTT. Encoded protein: CAISESGQGVSNQPQHF.

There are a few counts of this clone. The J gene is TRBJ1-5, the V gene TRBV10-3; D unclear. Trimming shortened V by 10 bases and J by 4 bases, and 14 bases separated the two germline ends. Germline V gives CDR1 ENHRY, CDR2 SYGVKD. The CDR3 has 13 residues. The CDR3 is CATQPAGNQPQHF. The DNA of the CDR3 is TGTGCCACTCAACCTGCGGGGAATCAGCCCCAGCATTTT.

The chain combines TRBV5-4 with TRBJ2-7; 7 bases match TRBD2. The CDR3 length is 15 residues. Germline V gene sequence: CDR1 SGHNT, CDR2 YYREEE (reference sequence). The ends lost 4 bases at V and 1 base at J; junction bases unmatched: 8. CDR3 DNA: TGTGCCAGCAGCCCGCCGGGACTACCATCCTACGAGCAGTACTTC. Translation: CASSPPGLPSYEQYF.

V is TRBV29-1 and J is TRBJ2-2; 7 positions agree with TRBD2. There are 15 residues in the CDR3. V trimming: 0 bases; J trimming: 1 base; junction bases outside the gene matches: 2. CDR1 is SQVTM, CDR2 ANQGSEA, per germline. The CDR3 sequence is CSVEEASGNTGELFF. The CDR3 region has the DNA TGCAGCGTTGAAGAGGCTAGCGGGAACACCGGGGAGCTGTTTTTT.

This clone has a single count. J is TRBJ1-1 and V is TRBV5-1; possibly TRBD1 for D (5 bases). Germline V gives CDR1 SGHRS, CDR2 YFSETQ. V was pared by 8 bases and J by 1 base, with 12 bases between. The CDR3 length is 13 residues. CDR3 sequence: CASRGDGNTEAFF. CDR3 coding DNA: TGCGCCAGTCGGGGGGATGGGAACACTGAAGCTTTCTTT.

DNA of the CDR3: TGTGCCAGCAGTTACTCGGGGAGGGATCAGCCCCAGCATTTT. Translated, it gives CASSYSGRDQPQHF. The J gene is TRBJ1-5, the V gene TRBV6-5; no reliable D call. Germline CDR1 is MNHEY and CDR2 is SVGAGI. V lost 0 bases and J 5 bases, leaving 8 bases between the germline ends. The CDR3 runs to 14 residues.

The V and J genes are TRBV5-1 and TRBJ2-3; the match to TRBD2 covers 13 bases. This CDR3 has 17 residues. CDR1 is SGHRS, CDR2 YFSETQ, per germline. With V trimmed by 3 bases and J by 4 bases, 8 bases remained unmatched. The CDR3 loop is CASSSPTSGRIADTQYF. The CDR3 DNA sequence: TGCGCCAGCAGCTCCCCGACTAGCGGGAGGATTGCAGATACGCAGTATTTT.